The next 17 T cell receptor beta chains were all read from a single sample in a study of blood T cell repertoires in COVID-19. The method was immunoSEQ multiplex PCR; TCRdb's version includes in-frame clones alone and lacks a portion of them. The sample consists of tens of thousands of clones, 90% of them appearing once. Sequenced material: peripheral blood. The receptors here all came from a woman of 80 years or more with active or convalescent COVID-19.

The J gene is TRBJ1-6, the V gene TRBV7-9; 7 bases line up with TRBD1. Germline V gene data show CDR1 as SEHNR and CDR2 as FQNEAQ (reference sequence). Trimming removed 5 bases from V and 7 bases from J; junction bases left unmatched: 11. The CDR3 totals 16 residues. For the CDR3, the DNA is TGTGCCAGCAGCCTCCAACGGACAGGCGAAAATTCACCCCTCCACTTT. It yields the protein CASSLQRTGENSPLHF.

The chain recombines TRBV19 with TRBJ2-3, with TRBD2 as a possible D gene (6 bases). The CDR3 extends over 16 amino acids. V dropped 1 base and J dropped 2 bases, with 13 bases sitting between them. CDR1 and CDR2 (germline): LNHDA, SQIVND (reference sequence). The CDR3 bases are TGTGCCAGTAGTATAGGATTCGGGAGTACCACAGATACGCAGTATTTT. Amino acid sequence: CASSIGFGSTTDTQYF.

The rearrangement uses TRBV14 and TRBJ2-1; TRBD2 matches 12 bases. With V trimmed by 3 bases and J by 7 bases, 4 bases remained unmatched. The CDR3 has 15 amino acids. Germline loops: CDR1 SGHDN, CDR2 FVKESK. CDR3 amino acids: CASSQLAGGRNEQFF. The CDR3 DNA sequence: TGTGCCAGCAGCCAGCTAGCGGGGGGGCGAAATGAGCAGTTCTTC.

The chain uses TRBV7-2 and TRBJ2-3, with 7 bases matching TRBD2. V gave up 6 bases and J gave up 0 bases; unmatched junction bases: 9. The CDR3 is 16 amino acids. Germline V lookup: CDR1 SGHTA, CDR2 FQGNSA. CDR3 loop: CASRNQAGISTDTQYF. The CDR3 DNA is TGTGCCAGCAGAAACCAAGCGGGGATAAGCACAGATACGCAGTATTTT.

The chain is built from TRBV6-5 and TRBJ1-6; no firm D call. CDR3 length: 14 residues. Germline V gene data show CDR1 as MNHEY and CDR2 as SVGAGI. Trimming took 4 bases from V and 9 from J, leaving 13 bases between them. CDR3 DNA sequence: TGTGCCAGCAGTTCGCGGTCGGCGGCTTCACCCCTCCACTTT. This translates into CASSSRSAASPLHF.

The V gene is TRBV4-3, the J gene TRBJ2-3; 11 bases agree with TRBD2. The CDR3 has 19 residues. Germline V CDR1 and CDR2: LGHNA, YSLEER. Germline trimming cut 0 bases from V and 6 bases from J; bases unmatched to any gene: 14. For the CDR3, the DNA is TGCGCCAGCAGCCAAGACCCGGCTAGCGGGGGGACCTGGGGGGATACGCAGTATTTT. It encodes CASSQDPASGGTWGDTQYF.

J is TRBJ1-3 and V is TRBV6-5; 10 positions agree with TRBD1. This CDR3 region has 16 residues. V was clipped by 4 bases and J by 0 bases; unmatched bases: 3. Per germline, CDR1 MNHEY and CDR2 SVGAGI. The CDR3 bases are TGTGCCAGCAGTTGGACAGGGGGAAACTCTGGAAACACCATATATTTT. Translation gives CASSWTGGNSGNTIYF.

This chain uses TRBV20-1 with TRBJ2-3, with D unresolved. Trimming stripped 5 bases from V and 4 bases from J, with 7 bases between. Germline-derived CDR1 and CDR2 are DFQATT and SNEGSKA (reference sequence). The CDR3 loop spans 11 amino acids. CDR3 bases: TGCAGTGCTCCCCGGTCAGATACGCAGTATTTT. Protein sequence: CSAPRSDTQYF.

The chain joins TRBV5-5 to TRBJ1-1; D gene ambiguous. CDR3 size: 14 residues. Trimming shortened V by 2 bases and J by 0 bases, and 8 bases separated the two germline ends. Per the germline V gene, CDR1 is SGHKS and CDR2 is YYEKEE (reference sequence). Here the CDR3 DNA reads TGTGCCAGCAGCTTATTCTCAGTGAACACTGAAGCTTTCTTT. This sequence encodes CASSLFSVNTEAFF.

CDR3 region: CAIGHGGRVMNTEAFF. The CDR3 DNA follows: TGTGCCATCGGCCATGGGGGGAGGGTCATGAACACTGAAGCTTTCTTT. This chain connects TRBV28 to TRBJ1-1; D perhaps matches TRBD1 (5 bases). From germline, CDR1 is MDHEN and CDR2 SYDVKM. The CDR3 length is 16 residues. V dropped 10 bases and J dropped 0 bases, with 21 bases sitting between them.

The chain has TRBV9 and TRBJ1-1, with D uncertain. V lost 4 bases and J 0 bases, leaving 16 bases between the germline ends. Germline V lookup: CDR1 SGDLS, CDR2 YYNGEE. The CDR3 loop spans 16 amino acids. The CDR3 nucleotides are TGTGCCAGCAGCCCGAGAGCGGCCCAGGTGAACACTGAAGCTTTCTTT. The encoded protein is CASSPRAAQVNTEAFF.

This clone was seen once. This chain links TRBV6-2 or TRBV6-3 with TRBJ1-5; 9 nucleotides line up with TRBD1. With 5 bases clipped from V and 2 bases from J, the junction kept 7 bases outside the gene matches. There are 16 residues in the CDR3. Germline V gene lookup returns CDR1 MNHEY and CDR2 SVGEGT. This CDR3 reads CASSPGGQGGNQPQHF. As DNA, the CDR3 is TGTGCCAGCAGTCCAGGGGGACAGGGCGGCAATCAGCCCCAGCATTTT.

This sequence joins TRBV7-9 and TRBJ1-4; 10 bases are a match to TRBD1. The CDR3 consists of 19 residues. Germline V gives CDR1 SEHNR, CDR2 FQNEAQ (reference sequence). V shed 0 bases and J 4 bases; nucleotides not matched to a gene: 11. For the CDR3, the DNA is TGTGCCAGCAGCTTAGCGTTGGGACAGGGGCCTTCGGGTAATGAAAAACTGTTTTTT. Amino acid sequence: CASSLALGQGPSGNEKLFF.

The genes are TRBV9 and TRBJ1-2; 8 bases line up with TRBD1. CDR3 length: 15 amino acids. V dropped 3 bases and J dropped 4; count of bases not matched to a gene: 8. Germline V gene sequence: CDR1 SGDLS, CDR2 YYNGEE. The CDR3 here is CASSAETGVLYGYTF. DNA of the CDR3: TGTGCCAGCAGCGCCGAGACAGGGGTCCTCTATGGCTACACCTTC.

The V gene is TRBV5-1, the J gene TRBJ2-4; the match to TRBD1 covers 7 bases. Germline trimming cut 4 bases from V and 0 bases from J; bases unmatched to any gene: 16. The CDR3 has 19 residues. The germline V gene has CDR1 SGHRS and CDR2 YFSETQ. CDR3 in DNA: TGCGCCAGCAGCCTCAATCCGGGGACAGTCGGGCGAGCCAAAAACATTCAGTACTTC. This codes for CASSLNPGTVGRAKNIQYF.

J is TRBJ2-3 and V is TRBV11-2; D possibly corresponds to TRBD1 (6 bases). The germline CDR1 and CDR2 sequences are SGHAT and FQNNGV. This CDR3 is 14 amino acids long. V was shortened by 3 bases and J by 5 bases, with 12 bases between the two germline ends. The CDR3 here is CASSFNRARDTQYF. CDR3 nucleotide sequence: TGTGCCAGCAGCTTTAACAGGGCGAGAGATACGCAGTATTTT.

V gene TRBV9 combines with J gene TRBJ1-2; 8 bases align to TRBD1. Trimming cost V 2 bases and J 4 bases; bases outside gene matches: 13. Germline-derived CDR1 and CDR2 are SGDLS and YYNGEE. The CDR3 covers 17 residues. CDR3 nucleotides: TGTGCCAGCAGCGTCGGACAGGGACCTAGGGGGGCCTATGGCTACACCTTC. This sequence encodes CASSVGQGPRGAYGYTF.